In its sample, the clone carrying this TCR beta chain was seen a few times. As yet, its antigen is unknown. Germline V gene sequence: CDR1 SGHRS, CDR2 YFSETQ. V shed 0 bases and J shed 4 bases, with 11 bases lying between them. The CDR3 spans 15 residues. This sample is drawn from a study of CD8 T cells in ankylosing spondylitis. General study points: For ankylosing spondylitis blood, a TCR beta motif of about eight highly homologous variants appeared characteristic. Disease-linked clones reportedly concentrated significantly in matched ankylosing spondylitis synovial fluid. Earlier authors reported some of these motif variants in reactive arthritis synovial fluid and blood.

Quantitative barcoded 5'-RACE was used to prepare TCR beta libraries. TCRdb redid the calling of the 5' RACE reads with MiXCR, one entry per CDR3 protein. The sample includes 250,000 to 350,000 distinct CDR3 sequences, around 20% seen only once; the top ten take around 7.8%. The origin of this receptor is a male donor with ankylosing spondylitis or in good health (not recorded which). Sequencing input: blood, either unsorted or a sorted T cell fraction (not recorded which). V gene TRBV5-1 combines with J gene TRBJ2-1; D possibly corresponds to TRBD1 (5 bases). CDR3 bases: TGCGCCAGCAGCTTGGTTGGACACGCTTACAATGAGCAGTTCTTC. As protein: CASSLVGHAYNEQFF.